This TCR beta chain appears in the sequencing data of a study of blood T cell repertoires in COVID-19. For the study at large: The samples span acute and convalescent COVID-19 from the United States, Italy and Spain. T cells, B-cell-depleted T cells, or PBMCs provided the cDNA or gDNA that served as material.

V lost 4 bases and J lost 6; bases outside the gene matches: 4. Germline V gene lookup returns CDR1 SGHTA and CDR2 FQGNSA. The CDR3 is 13 residues long. In its sample, this clone was seen once. Original processing methods: Estimation of nucleated cell counts was performed using reference gene primer amplification. Profiling relied on immunoSEQ multiplex PCR, and the TCRdb table lists in-frame clones only, not all of them. V, J and clone size reflect that table, while D and trimming were determined from the DNA. The table includes about 120,000 clones, 65% to 90% detected once. This sequence joins TRBV7-2 and TRBJ2-7, with TRBD2 matching 9 bases. The sample was peripheral blood. This clonotype was sampled from a human donor in a cohort sampled during active COVID-19. Here the CDR3 reads CASSSGSGGEQYF. CDR3 nucleotide sequence: TGTGCCAGCAGCTCAGGTAGCGGGGGCGAGCAGTACTTC.